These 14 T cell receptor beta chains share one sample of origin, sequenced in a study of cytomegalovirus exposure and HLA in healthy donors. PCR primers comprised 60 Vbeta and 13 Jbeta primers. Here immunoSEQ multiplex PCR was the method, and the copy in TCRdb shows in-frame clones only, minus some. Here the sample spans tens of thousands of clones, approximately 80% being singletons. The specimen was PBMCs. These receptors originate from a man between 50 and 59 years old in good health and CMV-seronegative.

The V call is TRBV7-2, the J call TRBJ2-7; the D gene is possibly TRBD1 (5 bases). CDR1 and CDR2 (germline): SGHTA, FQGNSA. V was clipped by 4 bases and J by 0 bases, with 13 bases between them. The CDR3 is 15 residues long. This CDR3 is CASSWGGPGSYEQYF. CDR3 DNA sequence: TGTGCCAGCAGCTGGGGCGGTCCCGGCTCCTACGAGCAGTACTTC.

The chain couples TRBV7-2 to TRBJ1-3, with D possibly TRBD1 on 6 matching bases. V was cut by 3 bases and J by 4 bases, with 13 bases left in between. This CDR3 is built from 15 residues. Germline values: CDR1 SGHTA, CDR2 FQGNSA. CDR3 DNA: TGTGCCAGCAGCTTGTCAGGGGCTGCCGGAAACACCATATATTTT. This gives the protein CASSLSGAAGNTIYF.

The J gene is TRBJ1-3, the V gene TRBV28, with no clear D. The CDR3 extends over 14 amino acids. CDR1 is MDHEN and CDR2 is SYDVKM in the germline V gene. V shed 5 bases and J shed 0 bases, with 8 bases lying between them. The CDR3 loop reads CASSPPHSGNTIYF. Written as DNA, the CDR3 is TGTGCCAGCAGTCCCCCACACTCTGGAAACACCATATATTTT.

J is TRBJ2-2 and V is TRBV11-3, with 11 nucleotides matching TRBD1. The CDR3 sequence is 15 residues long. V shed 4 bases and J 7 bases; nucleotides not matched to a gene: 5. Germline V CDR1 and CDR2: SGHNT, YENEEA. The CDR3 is CASSSDRGLGGELFF. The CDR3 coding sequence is TGTGCCAGCAGCTCGGACAGGGGGCTTGGCGGGGAGCTGTTTTTT.

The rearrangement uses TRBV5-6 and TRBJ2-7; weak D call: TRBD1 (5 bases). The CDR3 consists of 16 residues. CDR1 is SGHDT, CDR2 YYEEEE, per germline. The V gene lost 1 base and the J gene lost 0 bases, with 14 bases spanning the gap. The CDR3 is CASSLRWQGNSYEQYF. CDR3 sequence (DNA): TGTGCCAGCAGCTTGCGCTGGCAGGGAAACTCCTACGAGCAGTACTTC.

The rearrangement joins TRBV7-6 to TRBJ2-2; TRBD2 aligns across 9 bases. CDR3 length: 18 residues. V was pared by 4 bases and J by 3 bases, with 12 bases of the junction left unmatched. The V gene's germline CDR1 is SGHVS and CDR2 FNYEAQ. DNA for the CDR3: TGTGCCAGCAGCTCTCGGGCGGCGGGGGGGCAGTACACCGGGGAGCTGTTTTTT. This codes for CASSSRAAGGQYTGELFF.

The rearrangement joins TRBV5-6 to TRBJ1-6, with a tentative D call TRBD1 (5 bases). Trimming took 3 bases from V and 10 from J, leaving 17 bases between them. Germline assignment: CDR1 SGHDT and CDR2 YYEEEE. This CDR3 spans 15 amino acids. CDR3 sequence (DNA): TGTGCCAGCAGCTCTCGACCCGGAGGGGTATCACCCCTCCACTTT. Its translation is CASSSRPGGVSPLHF.

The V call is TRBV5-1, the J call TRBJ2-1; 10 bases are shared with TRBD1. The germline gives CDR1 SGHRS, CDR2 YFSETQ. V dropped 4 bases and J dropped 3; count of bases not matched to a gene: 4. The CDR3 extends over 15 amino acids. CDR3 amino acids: CASSERDRGYNEQFF. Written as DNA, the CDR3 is TGCGCCAGCAGCGAGCGGGACAGGGGCTACAATGAGCAGTTCTTC.

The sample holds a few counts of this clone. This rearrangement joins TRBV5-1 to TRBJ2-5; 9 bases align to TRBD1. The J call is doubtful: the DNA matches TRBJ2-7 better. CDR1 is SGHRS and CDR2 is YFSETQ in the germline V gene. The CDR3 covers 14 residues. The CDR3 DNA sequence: TGCGCCAGCAGCTCAGGACAGGGGTCTAACGAGCAGTACTTC. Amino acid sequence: CASSSGQGSNEQYF.

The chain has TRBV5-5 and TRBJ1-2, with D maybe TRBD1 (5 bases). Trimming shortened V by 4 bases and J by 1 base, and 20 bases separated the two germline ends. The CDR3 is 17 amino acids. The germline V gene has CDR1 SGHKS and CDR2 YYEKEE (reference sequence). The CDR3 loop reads CASSIETVLTYNYGYTF. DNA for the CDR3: TGTGCCAGCAGCATAGAGACAGTACTCACCTATAACTATGGCTACACCTTC.

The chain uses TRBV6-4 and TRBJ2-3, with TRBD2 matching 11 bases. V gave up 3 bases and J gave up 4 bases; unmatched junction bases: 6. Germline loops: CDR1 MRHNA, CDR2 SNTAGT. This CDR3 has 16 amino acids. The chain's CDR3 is CASSDGSGGASDTQYF. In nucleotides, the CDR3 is TGTGCCAGCAGTGATGGTAGCGGGGGGGCATCAGATACGCAGTATTTT.

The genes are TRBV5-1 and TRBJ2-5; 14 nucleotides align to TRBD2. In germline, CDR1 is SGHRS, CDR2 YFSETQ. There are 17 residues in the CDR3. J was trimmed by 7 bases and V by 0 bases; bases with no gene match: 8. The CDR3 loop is CASSLETSGGAASTQYF. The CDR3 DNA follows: TGCGCCAGCAGCTTGGAGACTAGCGGGGGGGCAGCTTCGACCCAGTACTTC.

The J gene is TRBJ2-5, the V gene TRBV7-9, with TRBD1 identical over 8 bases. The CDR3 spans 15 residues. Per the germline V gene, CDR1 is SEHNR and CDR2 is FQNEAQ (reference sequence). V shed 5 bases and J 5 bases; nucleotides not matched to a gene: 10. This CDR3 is CASSQRQGAGETQYF. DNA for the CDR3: TGTGCCAGCAGCCAGCGTCAGGGGGCCGGGGAGACCCAGTACTTC.

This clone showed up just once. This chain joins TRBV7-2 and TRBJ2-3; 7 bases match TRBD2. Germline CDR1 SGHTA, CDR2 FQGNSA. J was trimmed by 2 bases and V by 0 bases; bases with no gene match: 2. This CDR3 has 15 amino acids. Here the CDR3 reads CASSLASGPTDTQYF. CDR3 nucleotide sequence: TGTGCCAGCAGCTTAGCTAGCGGGCCCACAGATACGCAGTATTTT.